The 3 T cell receptor beta chains reported below all come from one sample, sequenced in a study of blood T cell repertoires in COVID-19. Produced via immunoSEQ multiplex PCR; TCRdb's table is partial and in-frame only. The data contain about 34,000 clones, 81% of them singletons. The material sequenced was peripheral blood. The origin of the receptors is a man between 65 and 79 years old with COVID-19, enrolled during active disease.

The DNA for the CDR3 is TGTGCCAGCAGTTCCAGGGGGCCCCTGGACGAGCAGTACTTC. Translated, it gives CASSSRGPLDEQYF. The V gene is TRBV27, the J gene TRBJ2-7; TRBD1 matches at 8 bases. The length of the CDR3 is 14 residues. Germline V gene data show CDR1 as MNHEY and CDR2 as SMNVEV (reference sequence). V gave up 4 bases and J gave up 5 bases; unmatched junction bases: 7.

The chain recombines TRBV5-6 with TRBJ1-1; no firm D call. V was cut by 1 base and J by 2 bases, with 9 bases left in between. Germline loops: CDR1 SGHDT, CDR2 YYEEEE. This CDR3 region has 14 residues. The CDR3 sequence: CASSLLQPNTEAFF. The CDR3 DNA reads as TGTGCCAGCAGCTTGTTACAGCCTAACACTGAAGCTTTCTTT.

The chain combines TRBV2 with TRBJ1-2; D might be TRBD1 (6 bases). V was shortened by 4 bases and J by 5 bases, with 11 bases between the two germline ends. Germline CDR1 reads SNHLY; CDR2 reads FYNNEI. The CDR3 totals 13 residues. CDR3 region: CASSGQAVYGYTF. The CDR3 region has the DNA TGTGCCAGCAGTGGACAGGCCGTGTATGGCTACACCTTC. Variable domain in full (rest from reference TRBV2 and TRBJ1-2): EPEVTQTPSHQVTQMGQEVILRCVPISNHLYFYWYRQILGQKVEFLVSFYNNEISEKSEIFDDQFSVERPDGSNFTLKIRSTKLEDSAMYFCASSGQAVYGYTFGSGTRLTVV.